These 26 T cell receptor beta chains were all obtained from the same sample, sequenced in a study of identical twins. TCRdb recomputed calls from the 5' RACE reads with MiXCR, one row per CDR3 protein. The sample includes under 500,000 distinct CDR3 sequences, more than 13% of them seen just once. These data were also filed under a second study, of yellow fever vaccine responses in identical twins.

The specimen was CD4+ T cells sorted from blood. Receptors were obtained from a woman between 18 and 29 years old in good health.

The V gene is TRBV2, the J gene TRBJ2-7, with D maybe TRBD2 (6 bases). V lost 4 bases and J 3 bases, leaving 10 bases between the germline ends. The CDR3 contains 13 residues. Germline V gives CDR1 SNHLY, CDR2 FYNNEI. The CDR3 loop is CASSASAYYEQYF. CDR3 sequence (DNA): TGTGCCAGCAGTGCTAGCGCATACTACGAGCAGTACTTC.

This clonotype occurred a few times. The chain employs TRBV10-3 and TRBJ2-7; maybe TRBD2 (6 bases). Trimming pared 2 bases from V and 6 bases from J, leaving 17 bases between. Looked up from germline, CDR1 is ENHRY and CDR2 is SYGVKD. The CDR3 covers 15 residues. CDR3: CAISEPQGGIREQYF. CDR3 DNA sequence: TGTGCCATCAGTGAGCCTCAGGGCGGGATCCGCGAGCAGTACTTC.

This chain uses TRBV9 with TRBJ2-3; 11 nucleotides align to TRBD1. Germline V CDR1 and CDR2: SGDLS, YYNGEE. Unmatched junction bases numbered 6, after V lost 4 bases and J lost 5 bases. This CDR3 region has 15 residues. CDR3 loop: CASSLRTGGRDTQYF. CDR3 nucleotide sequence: TGTGCCAGCAGCTTACGGACAGGGGGCAGAGATACGCAGTATTTT.

The CDR3: CASNPGQGNIQYF. DNA of the CDR3: TGTGCCAGCAATCCAGGTCAGGGAAACATTCAGTACTTC. V and J are TRBV6-1 and TRBJ2-4, with a tentative D call TRBD1 (5 bases). Trimming removed 7 bases at V and 6 bases at J, with 13 bases between. Germline V lookup: CDR1 MNHNS, CDR2 SASEGT. The CDR3 is 13 amino acids.

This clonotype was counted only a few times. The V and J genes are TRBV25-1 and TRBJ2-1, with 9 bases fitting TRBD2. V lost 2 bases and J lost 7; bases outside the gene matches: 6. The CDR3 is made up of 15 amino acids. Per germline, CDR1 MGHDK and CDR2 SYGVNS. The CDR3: CASSEGSGGKNEQFF. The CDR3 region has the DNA TGTGCCAGCAGTGAAGGGAGCGGGGGGAAGAATGAGCAGTTCTTC. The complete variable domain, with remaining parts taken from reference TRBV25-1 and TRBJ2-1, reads EADIYQTPRYLVIGTGKKITLECSQTMGHDKMYWYQQDPGMELHLIHYSYGVNSTEKGDLSSESTVSRIRTEHFPLTLESARPSHTSQYLCASSEGSGGKNEQFFGPGTRLTVL.

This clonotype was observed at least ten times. CDR3 coding DNA: TGCAGCGTTGAAGATCCGGGTAACTCCTACAATGAGCAGTTCTTC. Protein: CSVEDPGNSYNEQFF. The genes are TRBV29-1 and TRBJ2-1; D is ambiguous. CDR1 and CDR2 from the germline V gene are SQVTM and ANQGSEA. Deletions cut 0 bases from V and 0 bases from J, with 9 bases between. The CDR3 totals 15 residues.

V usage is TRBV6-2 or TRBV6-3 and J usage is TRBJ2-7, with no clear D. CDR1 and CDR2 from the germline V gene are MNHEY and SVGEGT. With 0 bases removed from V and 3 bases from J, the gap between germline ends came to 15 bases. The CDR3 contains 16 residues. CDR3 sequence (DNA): TGTGCCAGCAGTTACTCGATGGTCCTCGAGTACTACGAGCAGTACTTC. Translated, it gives CASSYSMVLEYYEQYF.

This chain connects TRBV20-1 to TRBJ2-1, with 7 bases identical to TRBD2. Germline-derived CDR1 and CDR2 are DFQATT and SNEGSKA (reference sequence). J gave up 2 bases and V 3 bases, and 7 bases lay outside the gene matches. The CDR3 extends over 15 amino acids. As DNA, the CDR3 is TGCAGTGCTAGTGGCGCTAGCGGTCCCTACAATGAGCAGTTCTTC. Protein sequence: CSASGASGPYNEQFF.

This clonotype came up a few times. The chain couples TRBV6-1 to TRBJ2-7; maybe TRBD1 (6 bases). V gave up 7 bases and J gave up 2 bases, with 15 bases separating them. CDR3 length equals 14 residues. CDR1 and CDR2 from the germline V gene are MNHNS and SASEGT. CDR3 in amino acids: CASTRQATTYEQYF. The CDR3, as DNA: TGTGCCAGCACCCGACAGGCCACAACCTACGAGCAGTACTTC.

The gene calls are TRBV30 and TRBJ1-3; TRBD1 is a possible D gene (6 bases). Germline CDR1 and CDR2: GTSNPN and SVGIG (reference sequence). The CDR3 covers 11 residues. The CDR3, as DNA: TGTGCGAGGGGGTCTGGAAACACCATATATTTT. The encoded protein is CARGSGNTIYF.

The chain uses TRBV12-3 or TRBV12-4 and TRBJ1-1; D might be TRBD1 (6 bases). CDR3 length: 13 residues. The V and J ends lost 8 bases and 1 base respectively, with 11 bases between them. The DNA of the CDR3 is TGTGCCAGCCAACAGGGTTGGAACACTGAAGCTTTCTTT. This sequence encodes CASQQGWNTEAFF.

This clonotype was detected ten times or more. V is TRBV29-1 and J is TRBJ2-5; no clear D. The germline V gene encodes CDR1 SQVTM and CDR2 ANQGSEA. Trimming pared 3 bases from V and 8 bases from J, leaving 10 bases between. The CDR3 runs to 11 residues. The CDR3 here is CSVEVSVTQYF. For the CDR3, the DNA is TGCAGCGTTGAGGTCTCAGTTACCCAGTACTTC.

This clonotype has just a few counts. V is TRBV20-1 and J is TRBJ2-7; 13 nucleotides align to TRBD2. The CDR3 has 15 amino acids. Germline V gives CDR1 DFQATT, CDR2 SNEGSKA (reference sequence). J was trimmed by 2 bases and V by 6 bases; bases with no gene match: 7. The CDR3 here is CSAAPGLAGAYEQYF. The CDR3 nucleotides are TGCAGTGCCGCTCCCGGACTAGCGGGAGCCTACGAGCAGTACTTC.

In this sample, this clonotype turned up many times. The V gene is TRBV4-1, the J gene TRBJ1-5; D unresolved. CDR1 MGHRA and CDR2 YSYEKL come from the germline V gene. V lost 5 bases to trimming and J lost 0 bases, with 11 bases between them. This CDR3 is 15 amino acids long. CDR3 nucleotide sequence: TGCGCCAGCAGCAAGAGGGAAAATAGCAATCAGCCCCAGCATTTT. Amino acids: CASSKRENSNQPQHF.

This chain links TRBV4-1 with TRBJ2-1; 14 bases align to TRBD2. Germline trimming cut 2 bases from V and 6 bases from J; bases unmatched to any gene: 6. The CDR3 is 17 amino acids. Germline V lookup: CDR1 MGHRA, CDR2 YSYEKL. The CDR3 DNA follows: TGCGCCAGCAGCCAAAGGACTAGCGGGGGGTTACTCAATGAGCAGTTCTTC. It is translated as CASSQRTSGGLLNEQFF.

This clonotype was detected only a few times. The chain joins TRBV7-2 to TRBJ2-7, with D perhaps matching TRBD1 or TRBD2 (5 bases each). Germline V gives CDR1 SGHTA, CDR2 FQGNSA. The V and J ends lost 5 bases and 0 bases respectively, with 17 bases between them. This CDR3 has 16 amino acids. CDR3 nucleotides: TGTGCCAGCAGCCCCGACTTGGGACGGAGCTCCTACGAGCAGTACTTC. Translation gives CASSPDLGRSSYEQYF.

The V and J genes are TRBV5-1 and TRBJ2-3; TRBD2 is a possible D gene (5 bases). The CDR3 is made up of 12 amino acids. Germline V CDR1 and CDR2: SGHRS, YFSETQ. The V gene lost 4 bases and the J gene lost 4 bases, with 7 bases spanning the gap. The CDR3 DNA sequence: TGCGCCAGCAGCAATAGCGCAGATACGCAGTATTTT. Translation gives CASSNSADTQYF.

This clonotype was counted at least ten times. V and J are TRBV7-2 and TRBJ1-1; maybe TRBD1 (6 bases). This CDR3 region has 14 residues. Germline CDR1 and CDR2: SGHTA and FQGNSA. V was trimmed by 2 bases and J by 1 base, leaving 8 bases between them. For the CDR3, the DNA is TGTGCCAGCAGCTTAACGGACAGGAACACTGAAGCTTTCTTT. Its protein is CASSLTDRNTEAFF.

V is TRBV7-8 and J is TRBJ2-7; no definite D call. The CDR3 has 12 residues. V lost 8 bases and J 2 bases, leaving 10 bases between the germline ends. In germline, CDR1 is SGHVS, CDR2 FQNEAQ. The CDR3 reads CASGPRTYEQYF. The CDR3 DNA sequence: TGTGCCAGCGGGCCCAGGACCTACGAGCAGTACTTC.

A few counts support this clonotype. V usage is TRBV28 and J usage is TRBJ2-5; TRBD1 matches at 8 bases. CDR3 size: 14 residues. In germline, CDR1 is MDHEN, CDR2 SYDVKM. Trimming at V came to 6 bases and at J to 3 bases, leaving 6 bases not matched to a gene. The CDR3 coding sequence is TGTGCCAGCAGGGGTAACAGGGGGAAAGAGACCCAGTACTTC. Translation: CASRGNRGKETQYF.

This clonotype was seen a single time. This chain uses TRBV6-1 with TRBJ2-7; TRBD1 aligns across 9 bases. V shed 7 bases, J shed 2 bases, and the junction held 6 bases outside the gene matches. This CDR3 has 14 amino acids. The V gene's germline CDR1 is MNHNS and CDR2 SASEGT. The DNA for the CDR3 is TGTGCCAGCACCGACGACAGGGGGACCTACGAGCAGTACTTC. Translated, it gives CASTDDRGTYEQYF.

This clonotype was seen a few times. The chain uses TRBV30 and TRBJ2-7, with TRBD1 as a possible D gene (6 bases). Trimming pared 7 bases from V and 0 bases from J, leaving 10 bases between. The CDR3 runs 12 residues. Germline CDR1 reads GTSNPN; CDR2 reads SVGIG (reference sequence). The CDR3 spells CAFDRSSYEQYF. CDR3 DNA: TGTGCCTTCGACAGGAGCTCCTACGAGCAGTACTTC.

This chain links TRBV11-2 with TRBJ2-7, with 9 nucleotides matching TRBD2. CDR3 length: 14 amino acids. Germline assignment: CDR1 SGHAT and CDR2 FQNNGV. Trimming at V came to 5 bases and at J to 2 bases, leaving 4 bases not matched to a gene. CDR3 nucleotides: TGTGCCAGCAGCCAAACTAGCGGGCCCTACGAGCAGTACTTC. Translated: CASSQTSGPYEQYF.

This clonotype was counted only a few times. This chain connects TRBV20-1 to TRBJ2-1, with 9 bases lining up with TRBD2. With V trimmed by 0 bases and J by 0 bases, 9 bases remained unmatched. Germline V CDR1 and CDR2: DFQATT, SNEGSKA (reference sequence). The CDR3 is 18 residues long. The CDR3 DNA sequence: TGCAGTGCTAGAGACCGGGGCCGGCGGGAGGGCTCCTACAATGAGCAGTTCTTC. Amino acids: CSARDRGRREGSYNEQFF.

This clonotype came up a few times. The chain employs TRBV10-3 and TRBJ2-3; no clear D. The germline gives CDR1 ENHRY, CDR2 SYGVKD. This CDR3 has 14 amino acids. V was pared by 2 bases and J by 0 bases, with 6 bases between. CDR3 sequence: CAISEAASTDTQYF. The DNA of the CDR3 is TGTGCCATCAGTGAGGCAGCTAGCACAGATACGCAGTATTTT.

The CDR3 here is CASRTLDREEAFF. CDR3 nucleotides: TGTGCCAGCCGGACACTGGACAGGGAGGAAGCTTTCTTT. The chain employs TRBV27 and TRBJ1-1; 8 nucleotides line up with TRBD1. J lost 8 bases, V lost 8 bases, and 10 bases had no gene match. Germline V gives CDR1 MNHEY, CDR2 SMNVEV (reference sequence). The CDR3 sequence is 13 residues long.